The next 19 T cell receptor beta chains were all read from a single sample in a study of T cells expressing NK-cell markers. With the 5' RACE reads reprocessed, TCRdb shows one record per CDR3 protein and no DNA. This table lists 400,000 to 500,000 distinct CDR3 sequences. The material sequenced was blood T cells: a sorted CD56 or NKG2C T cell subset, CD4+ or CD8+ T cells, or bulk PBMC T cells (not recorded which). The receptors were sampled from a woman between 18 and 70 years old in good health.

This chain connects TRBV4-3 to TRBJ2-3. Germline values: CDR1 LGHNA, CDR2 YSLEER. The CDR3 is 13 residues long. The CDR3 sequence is CASSQEETDTQYF.

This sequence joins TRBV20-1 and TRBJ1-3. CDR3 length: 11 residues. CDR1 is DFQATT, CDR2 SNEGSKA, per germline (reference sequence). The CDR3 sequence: CSAVGLNTIYF.

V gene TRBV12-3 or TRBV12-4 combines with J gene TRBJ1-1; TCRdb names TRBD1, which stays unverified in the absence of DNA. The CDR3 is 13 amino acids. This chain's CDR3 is CASSIYRGTEAFF.

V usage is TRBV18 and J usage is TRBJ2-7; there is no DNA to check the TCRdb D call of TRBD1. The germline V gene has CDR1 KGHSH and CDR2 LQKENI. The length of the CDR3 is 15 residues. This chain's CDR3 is CASSPVTPGIYEQYF.

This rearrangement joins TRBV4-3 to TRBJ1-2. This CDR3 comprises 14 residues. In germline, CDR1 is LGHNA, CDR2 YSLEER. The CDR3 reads CASSQEDRGSGYTF.

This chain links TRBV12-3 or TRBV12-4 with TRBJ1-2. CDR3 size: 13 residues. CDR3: CASSPDYSGGYTF.

CDR3 protein: CASSLGGVQETQYF. The rearrangement uses TRBV5-6 and TRBJ2-5. This CDR3 comprises 14 residues. Germline values: CDR1 SGHDT, CDR2 YYEEEE. Using reference TRBV5-6 and TRBJ2-5 for the parts outside the CDR3, the full variable domain is DAGVTQSPTHLIKTRGQQVTLRCSPKSGHDTVSWYQQALGQGPQFIFQYYEEEERQRGNFPDRFSGHQFPNYSSELNVNALLLGDSALYLCASSLGGVQETQYFGPGTRLLVL.

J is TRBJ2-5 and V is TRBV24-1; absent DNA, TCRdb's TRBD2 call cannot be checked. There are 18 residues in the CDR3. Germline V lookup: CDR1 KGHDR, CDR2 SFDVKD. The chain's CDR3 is CATSDFPILAGTTETQYF.

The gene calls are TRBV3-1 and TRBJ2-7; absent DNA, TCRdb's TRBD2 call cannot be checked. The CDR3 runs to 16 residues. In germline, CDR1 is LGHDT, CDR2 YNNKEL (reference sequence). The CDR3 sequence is CASSQPGLPNTYEQYF.

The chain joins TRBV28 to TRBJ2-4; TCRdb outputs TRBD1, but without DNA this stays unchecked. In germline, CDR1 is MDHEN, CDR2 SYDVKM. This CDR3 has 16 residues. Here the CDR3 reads CASSPSPGEAKNIQYF. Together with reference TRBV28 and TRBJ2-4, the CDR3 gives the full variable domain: DVKVTQSSRYLVKRTGEKVFLECVQDMDHENMFWYRQDPGLGLRLIYFSYDVKMKEKGDIPEGYSVSREKKERFSLILESASTNQTSMYLCASSPSPGEAKNIQYFGAGTRLSVL.

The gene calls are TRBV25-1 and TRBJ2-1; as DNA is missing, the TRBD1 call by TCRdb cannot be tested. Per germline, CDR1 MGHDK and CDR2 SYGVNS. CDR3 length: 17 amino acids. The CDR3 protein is CASSEYFKRGGGTEQFF.

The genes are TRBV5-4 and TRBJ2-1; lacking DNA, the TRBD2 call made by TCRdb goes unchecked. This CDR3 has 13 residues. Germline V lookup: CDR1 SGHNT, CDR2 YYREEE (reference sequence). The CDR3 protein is CASSLNLGGLQFF.

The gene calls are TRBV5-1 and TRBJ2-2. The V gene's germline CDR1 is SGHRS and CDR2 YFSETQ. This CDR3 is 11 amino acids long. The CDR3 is CASQSTGELFF.

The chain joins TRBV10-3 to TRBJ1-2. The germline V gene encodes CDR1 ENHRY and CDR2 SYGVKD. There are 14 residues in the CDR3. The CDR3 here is CAISERGEGYGYTF.

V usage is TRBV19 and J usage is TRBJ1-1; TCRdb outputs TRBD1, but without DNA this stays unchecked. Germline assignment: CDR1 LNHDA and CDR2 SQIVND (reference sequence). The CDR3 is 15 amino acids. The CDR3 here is CASSFTLGGDTEAFF. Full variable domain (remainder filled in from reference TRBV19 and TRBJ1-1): DGGITQSPKYLFRKEGQNVTLSCEQNLNHDAMYWYRQDPGQGLRLIYYSQIVNDFQKGDIAEGYSVSREKKESFPLTVTSAQKNPTAFYLCASSFTLGGDTEAFFGQGTRLTVV.

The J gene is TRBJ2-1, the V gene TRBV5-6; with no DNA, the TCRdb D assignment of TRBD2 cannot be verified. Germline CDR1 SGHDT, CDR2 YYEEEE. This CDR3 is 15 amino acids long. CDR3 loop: CASSLRTSGPNEQFF.

This chain's CDR3 is CASSKGLAGGVGELFF. V usage is TRBV7-2 and J usage is TRBJ2-2; TCRdb designates TRBD2, a call that cannot be tested without DNA. Germline V gene sequence: CDR1 SGHTA, CDR2 FQGNSA. CDR3 length: 16 residues.

CDR3 in amino acids: CASSFGVGNEQFF. The chain links TRBV7-9 to TRBJ2-1. Looked up from germline, CDR1 is SEHNR and CDR2 is FQNEAQ (reference sequence). The CDR3 loop spans 13 amino acids.

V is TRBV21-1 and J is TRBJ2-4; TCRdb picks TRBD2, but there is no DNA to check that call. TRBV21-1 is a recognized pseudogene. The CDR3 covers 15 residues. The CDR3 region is CASSKRGIAKNIQYF.